The 27 T cell receptor beta chains in this list originate from one sample, sequenced in a study of T cells in Graves' hyperthyroidism and ophthalmopathy. The CDR3 regions of TCR beta were amplified from RNA transcripts. The study used the HTBI primer set for a first-round RT-PCR of the TCR CDR3. Via MiXCR, TCRdb re-called the multiplex PCR reads, giving one row per CDR3 protein. This table holds around 700,000 distinct CDR3 sequences, 18% found once. The sequencing input was blood. The source is a woman between 45 and 65 years old with Graves' hyperthyroidism that later progressed to Graves' ophthalmopathy.

This clonotype came up a few times. This clone may be a read error of a much larger clone one base away. V is TRBV5-4 and J is TRBJ1-1; D unresolved. Trimming removed 3 bases at V and 2 bases at J, with 8 bases between. CDR1 and CDR2 from the germline V gene are SGHNT and YYREEE (reference sequence). The CDR3 loop spans 13 amino acids. In DNA, the CDR3 is TGTGCCAGCAGCTCCCTAGATAACACTGAAGCTTTCTTT. It encodes CASSSLDNTEAFF.

At least ten counts were recorded for this clonotype. This chain connects TRBV12-3 or TRBV12-4 to TRBJ1-1; the D gene is possibly TRBD1 (5 bases). V lost 4 bases and J lost 0, with 18 bases in between. The CDR3 spans 17 residues. CDR3 residues: CASSSPGPGALNTEAFF. CDR3 sequence (DNA): TGTGCCAGCAGTTCCCCCGGCCCCGGGGCCCTGAACACTGAAGCTTTCTTT.

The sample holds many counts of this clonotype. V usage is TRBV20-1 and J usage is TRBJ1-1, with 7 bases that match TRBD1. CDR3 length equals 11 residues. Losses at the gene ends were 7 bases for V and 4 bases for J; bases not matched to a gene: 3. Germline V gives CDR1 DFQATT, CDR2 SNEGSKA (reference sequence). The CDR3 loop reads CSVGTATEAFF. The CDR3 bases are TGCAGTGTAGGGACAGCCACTGAAGCTTTCTTT.

This chain connects TRBV3-1 to TRBJ1-3, with D uncertain. This CDR3 is built from 14 residues. The ends were cut back, 2 bases at V and 2 bases at J, with 7 bases in the middle. The germline V gene encodes CDR1 LGHDT and CDR2 YNNKEL (reference sequence). CDR3 sequence (DNA): TGTGCCAGCAGCCAATCAAGCCCTGGAAACACCATATATTTT. Translation: CASSQSSPGNTIYF. The full variable domain, its missing parts supplied by reference TRBV3-1 and TRBJ1-3, is DTAVSQTPKYLVTQMGNDKSIKCEQNLGHDTMYWYKQDSKKFLKIMFSYNNKELIINETVPNRFSPKSPDKAHLNLHINSLELGDSAVYFCASSQSSPGNTIYFGEGSWLTVV.

This clonotype has a count of ten or more. The J gene is TRBJ1-1, the V gene TRBV7-6; D call uncertain. Trimming cost V 1 base and J 0 bases, with 6 bases left between them. There are 14 residues in the CDR3. The V gene's germline CDR1 is SGHVS and CDR2 FNYEAQ. For the CDR3, the DNA is TGTGCCAGCAGCTTAGTACAGATGAACACTGAAGCTTTCTTT. Translating gives CASSLVQMNTEAFF.

In its sample, this clonotype was seen many times. The CDR3 DNA sequence: TGCGCCAGCAGCTTGGAGGGGTGGAGGAACACTGAAGCTTTCTTT. It translates to CASSLEGWRNTEAFF. V usage is TRBV5-1 and J usage is TRBJ1-1; D is perhaps TRBD1 (5 bases). Germline CDR1 reads SGHRS; CDR2 reads YFSETQ. The CDR3 totals 15 residues. Trimming pared 0 bases from V and 1 base from J, leaving 10 bases between.

This clonotype was seen a few times. The V and J genes are TRBV6-1 and TRBJ1-4, with D perhaps matching TRBD1 (6 bases). V lost 4 bases, J lost 0 bases, and 18 bases lay in between. CDR1 MNHNS and CDR2 SASEGT come from the germline V gene. The CDR3 length is 18 residues. CDR3 DNA sequence: TGTGCCAGCAGTGTAGTGGTAGGGGGACACTCAACTAATGAAAAACTGTTTTTT. Residues: CASSVVVGGHSTNEKLFF.

This clonotype appeared a few times. The chain has TRBV15 and TRBJ1-2; maybe TRBD1 (5 bases). Germline CDR1 is LNHNV and CDR2 is YYDKDF (reference sequence). The ends were cut back, 1 base at V and 4 bases at J, with 13 bases in the middle. The length of the CDR3 is 15 residues. The CDR3 loop reads CATSRVWRGSYGYTF. In nucleotides, the CDR3 is TGTGCCACCAGCAGAGTTTGGAGGGGTAGCTATGGCTACACCTTC.

This clonotype was detected a few times. The chain combines TRBV15 with TRBJ1-2; D is ambiguous. Trimming cost V 0 bases and J 2 bases, with 13 bases left between them. Germline loops: CDR1 LNHNV, CDR2 YYDKDF (reference sequence). This CDR3 is 16 amino acids long. DNA of the CDR3: TGTGCCACCAGCAGAGATCCCCAAGCGAGCAACTATGGCTACACCTTC. Protein: CATSRDPQASNYGYTF.

In this sample, this clonotype turned up many times. The gene calls are TRBV5-1 and TRBJ2-1; 7 bases are shared with TRBD1. The CDR3 is made up of 15 amino acids. Germline assignment: CDR1 SGHRS and CDR2 YFSETQ. After removal of 4 bases from V and 2 bases from J, the junction contained 6 bases not matched to a gene. This CDR3 is CASSLGTAPYNEQFF. The CDR3 DNA follows: TGCGCCAGCAGCCTCGGGACAGCTCCCTACAATGAGCAGTTCTTC.

This clonotype was counted ten times or more. The chain couples TRBV7-8 to TRBJ1-5, with a weak D call TRBD1 (6 bases). The CDR3 contains 18 residues. V lost 2 bases and J 2 bases, leaving 19 bases between the germline ends. Germline loops: CDR1 SGHVS, CDR2 FQNEAQ. Here the CDR3 DNA reads TGTGCCAGCAGCTTATTAGGGGGTACTGGGCTCCGCAATCAGCCCCAGCATTTT. Its protein product is CASSLLGGTGLRNQPQHF.

This clonotype was counted at least ten times. The chain recombines TRBV7-9 with TRBJ1-2, with 11 bases matching TRBD1. Germline values: CDR1 SEHNR, CDR2 FQNEAQ (reference sequence). This CDR3 has 13 residues. The V gene end was trimmed by 4 bases and the J gene end by 8 bases; junction bases not matched to a gene: 3. CDR3 DNA sequence: TGTGCCAGCAGCTCGGGACAGGGGGAAGGCTACACCTTC. Protein: CASSSGQGEGYTF.

In this sample, this clonotype turned up many times. V gene TRBV11-2 combines with J gene TRBJ1-1; 9 nucleotides agree with TRBD1. The ends lost 6 bases at V and 5 bases at J; junction bases unmatched: 10. This CDR3 contains 15 residues. The V gene's germline CDR1 is SGHAT and CDR2 FQNNGV. The chain's CDR3 is CASSTGGAGGTEAFF. For the CDR3, the DNA is TGTGCCAGCAGTACAGGGGGCGCGGGTGGGACTGAAGCTTTCTTT. The entire variable domain, with the rest obtained from reference TRBV11-2 and TRBJ1-1, is as follows: EAGVAQSPRYKIIEKRQSVAFWCNPISGHATLYWYQQILGQGPKLLIQFQNNGVVDDSQLPKDRFSAERLKGVDSTLKIQPAKLEDSAVYLCASSTGGAGGTEAFFGQGTRLTVV.

A few counts support this clonotype. This chain connects TRBV9 to TRBJ1-3, with TRBD1 matching over 7 bases. V dropped 2 bases and J dropped 2; count of bases not matched to a gene: 4. CDR1 is SGDLS, CDR2 YYNGEE, per germline. The CDR3 spans 15 residues. The CDR3 sequence is CASSVRQGAGNTIYF. CDR3 DNA sequence: TGTGCCAGCAGCGTGAGACAGGGAGCTGGAAACACCATATATTTT.

This chain connects TRBV7-9 to TRBJ2-2, with D possibly TRBD1 on 5 matching bases. CDR3 length equals 15 residues. V was cut by 6 bases and J by 0 bases, with 11 bases left in between. Looked up from germline, CDR1 is SEHNR and CDR2 is FQNEAQ (reference sequence). CDR3: CASRIQTANTGELFF. The DNA for the CDR3 is TGTGCCAGCAGGATTCAGACAGCGAACACCGGGGAGCTGTTTTTT.

This clonotype was counted a few times. This rearrangement joins TRBV27 to TRBJ1-2; D remains unclear. The CDR3 has 17 amino acids. The germline CDR1 and CDR2 sequences are MNHEY and SMNVEV (reference sequence). The ends were cut back, 0 bases at V and 4 bases at J, with 18 bases in the middle. The CDR3 sequence is CASSLSLPEVEGYGYTF. In DNA, the CDR3 is TGTGCCAGCAGTTTATCGTTACCGGAAGTCGAGGGCTATGGCTACACCTTC.

This clonotype showed up many times. The chain has TRBV12-5 and TRBJ2-1; 11 bases match TRBD1. The CDR3 has 15 residues. The V segment lost 6 bases and the J segment 12 bases; nucleotides outside the gene matches: 13. Germline values: CDR1 LGHNT, CDR2 FRNRAP. This chain's CDR3 is CASGAGTGGIWPQFF. For the CDR3, the DNA is TGTGCTAGTGGAGCCGGGACAGGGGGAATTTGGCCGCAGTTCTTC.

The chain uses TRBV5-1 and TRBJ1-1; 7 positions agree with TRBD1. The CDR3 loop spans 15 amino acids. The J segment lost 5 bases and the V segment lost 4 bases, leaving 11 bases of the junction unmatched. CDR1 is SGHRS and CDR2 is YFSETQ in the germline V gene. CDR3 sequence reads: CASSGTGAMGTEAFF. The CDR3 DNA follows: TGCGCCAGCAGCGGAACAGGGGCTATGGGAACTGAAGCTTTCTTT.

This clonotype appeared a few times. J is TRBJ2-1 and V is TRBV6-5, with 8 nucleotides matching TRBD1. The CDR3 length is 16 residues. Germline trimming cut 6 bases from V and 2 bases from J; bases unmatched to any gene: 9. Germline lookup yields CDR1 MNHEY and CDR2 SVGAGI. The CDR3 DNA follows: TGTGCCAGCAGGCTGGGACAGGTGGTCCCCTACAATGAGCAGTTCTTC. This translates into CASRLGQVVPYNEQFF.

The chain couples TRBV3-1 to TRBJ2-6; D remains ambiguous. V dropped 1 base and J dropped 0 bases, with 7 bases sitting between them. There are 16 residues in the CDR3. Germline CDR1 and CDR2: LGHDT and YNNKEL (reference sequence). CDR3 sequence: CASSQVSASGANVLTF. Written as DNA, the CDR3 is TGTGCCAGCAGCCAAGTGTCCGCCTCTGGGGCCAACGTCCTGACTTTC.

The V gene is TRBV7-9, the J gene TRBJ1-4; D possibly corresponds to TRBD1 (6 bases). This CDR3 is 17 amino acids long. Germline assignment: CDR1 SEHNR and CDR2 FQNEAQ (reference sequence). Trimming stripped 1 base from V and 6 bases from J, with 18 bases between. The CDR3 sequence is CASSLDPYREGDEKLFF. In DNA form, the CDR3 reads TGTGCCAGCAGCTTAGACCCCTACAGGGAAGGGGATGAAAAACTGTTTTTT.

This clonotype was observed once. This chain uses TRBV7-8 with TRBJ1-5, with TRBD1 matching 7 bases. The CDR3 consists of 18 residues. V was clipped by 0 bases and J by 0 bases; unmatched bases: 8. Germline V gene lookup returns CDR1 SGHVS and CDR2 FQNEAQ. CDR3 in DNA: TGTGCCAGCAGCTTAGCTCGCGACAGGGAATATAGCAATCAGCCCCAGCATTTT. Its translation is CASSLARDREYSNQPQHF.

Many counts were recorded for this clonotype. The chain employs TRBV2 and TRBJ1-5; D is possibly TRBD1 (5 bases). The CDR3 runs to 13 residues. In germline, CDR1 is SNHLY, CDR2 FYNNEI. The V gene lost 5 bases and the J gene lost 5 bases, with 10 bases spanning the gap. CDR3: CASSWGLYQPQHF. In DNA form, the CDR3 reads TGTGCCAGCAGTTGGGGACTGTATCAGCCCCAGCATTTT.

This clonotype was seen a handful of times. The CDR3 region has the DNA TGTGCCAGCAGATATGACAGTACCCAAGAGACCCAGTACTTC. This gives the protein CASRYDSTQETQYF. The chain joins TRBV12-3 or TRBV12-4 to TRBJ2-5; the D gene is possibly TRBD1 (5 bases). The CDR3 loop spans 14 amino acids. V was shortened by 6 bases and J by 1 base, with 12 bases between the two germline ends.

The CDR3 bases are TGCAGTGCCGGGGGGCGGACCTTTAACTATGGCTACACCTTC. Translation: CSAGGRTFNYGYTF. This chain uses TRBV20-1 with TRBJ1-2; D may be TRBD1 (6 bases). Deletions cut 6 bases from V and 1 base from J, with 15 bases between. Germline values: CDR1 DFQATT, CDR2 SNEGSKA (reference sequence). The CDR3 runs to 14 residues.

The J gene is TRBJ2-1, the V gene TRBV4-1; 13 bases are shared with TRBD2. The V and J ends lost 4 bases and 5 bases, in that order; junction bases with no gene match: 8. This CDR3 is 17 amino acids long. Germline assignment: CDR1 MGHRA and CDR2 YSYEKL. CDR3 coding DNA: TGCGCCAGCAGCCCGATCAAACTAGCGGGGGGGCACAATGAGCAGTTCTTC. This encodes CASSPIKLAGGHNEQFF.

This clonotype was counted between two and nine times. This chain connects TRBV20-1 to TRBJ2-3, with 9 bases fitting TRBD2. V lost 0 bases to trimming and J lost 5 bases; unmatched junction nucleotides: 12. The germline V gene encodes CDR1 DFQATT and CDR2 SNEGSKA (reference sequence). CDR3 size: 17 residues. The CDR3 DNA follows: TGCAGTGCTAGAGATCAGTGGCGGGGGGGCTCTGTAGATACGCAGTATTTT. Translating it yields CSARDQWRGGSVDTQYF.